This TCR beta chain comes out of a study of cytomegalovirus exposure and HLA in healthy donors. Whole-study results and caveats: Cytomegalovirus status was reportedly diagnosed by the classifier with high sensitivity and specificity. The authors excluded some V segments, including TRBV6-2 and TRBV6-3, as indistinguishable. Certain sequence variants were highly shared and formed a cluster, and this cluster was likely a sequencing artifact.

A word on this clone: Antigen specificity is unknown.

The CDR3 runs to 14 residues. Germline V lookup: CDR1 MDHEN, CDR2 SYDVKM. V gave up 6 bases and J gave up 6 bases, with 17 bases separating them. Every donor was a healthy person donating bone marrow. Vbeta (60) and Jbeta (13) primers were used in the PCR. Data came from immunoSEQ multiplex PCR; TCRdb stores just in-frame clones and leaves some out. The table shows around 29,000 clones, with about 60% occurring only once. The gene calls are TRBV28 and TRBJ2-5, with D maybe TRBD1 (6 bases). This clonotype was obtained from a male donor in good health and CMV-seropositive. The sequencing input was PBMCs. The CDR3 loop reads CASRPSGAGKTQYF. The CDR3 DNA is TGTGCCAGCAGGCCCTCAGGGGCCGGGAAGACCCAGTACTTC.